This is a list of T cell receptor beta chains from one sample in a study of PD-L1 blockade in urothelial cancer. Measured with immunoSEQ multiplex PCR; TCRdb has only the in-frame clones, and not every one. The data contain tens of thousands of clones, around nine tenths of them singletons. The starting material was PBMCs, obtained around atezolizumab (anti-PD-L1) treatment. The source is a woman aged 55-69 years with urothelial cancer. Each CDR3 is given with its conserved first and last residue. The D gene is left open where the match is weak. Where a row states a size, it is once, few, many or the class of an expanded clone; other rows omit it.

TRBD2 | . | TRBJ2-3 | TRBV11-2 | CASSIPSGGVTDTQYF | TGTGCCAGCAGCATCCCTAGCGGGGGGGTGACAGATACGCAGTATTTT
TRBD1 | . | TRBJ2-1 | TRBV4-2 | CASSRAGTARSNEQFF | TGTGCCAGCAGCCGAGCCGGGACAGCCAGGTCCAATGAGCAGTTCTTC
TRBD1 | . | TRBJ1-1 | TRBV5-4 | CASSTSRTGGTEAFF | TGTGCCAGCAGCACCTCCCGGACAGGGGGGACTGAAGCTTTCTTT
TRBD2 | . | TRBJ2-5 | TRBV4-2 | CASSQASGRLQETQYF | TGTGCCAGCAGCCAAGCTAGCGGGAGGCTCCAAGAGACCCAGTACTTC
TRBD2 | . | TRBJ2-2 | TRBV19 | CASSRVAGDTTGELFF | TGTGCCAGTAGTCGGGTAGCGGGAGATACCACCGGGGAGCTGTTTTTT
TRBD2 | . | TRBJ2-7 | TRBV7-2 | CASSLLAGPYEQYF | TGTGCCAGCAGCTTATTAGCGGGACCCTACGAGCAGTACTTC
TRBD2 | . | TRBJ2-3 | TRBV10-2 | CASSERSGSFPDTQYF | TGCGCCAGCAGTGAAAGAAGCGGGAGTTTCCCAGATACGCAGTATTTT
TRBD1 | . | TRBJ2-7 | TRBV6-1 | CASRTARGQTYEQYF | TGTGCCAGCAGGACCGCCAGGGGACAGACCTACGAGCAGTACTTC
. | once | TRBJ1-5 | TRBV7-9 | CASSPRGNSNQPQHF | TGTGCCAGCAGCCCCAGGGGAAATAGCAATCAGCCCCAGCATTTT
TRBD1 | . | TRBJ1-2 | TRBV29-1 | CSVISGTGYGGYTF | TGCAGCGTGATTTCCGGGACAGGGTATGGTGGCTACACCTTC
. | . | TRBJ2-3 | TRBV4-1 | CASSQDQGPGKQYF | TGCGCCAGCAGCCAAGATCAAGGGCCAGGGAAGCAGTATTTT
TRBD1 | once | TRBJ2-7 | TRBV10-3 | CATADRENGEQYF | TGTGCCACCGCCGACAGGGAGAATGGCGAGCAGTACTTC
. | . | TRBJ2-7 | TRBV5-1 | CASSLGGGPYEQYF | TGCGCCAGCAGCTTGGGGGGGGGCCCCTACGAGCAGTACTTC
. | . | TRBJ1-2 | TRBV7-9 | CASSSGHVNVYGYTF | TGTGCCAGCAGCTCAGGACATGTCAACGTCTATGGCTACACCTTC
TRBD2 | once | TRBJ2-5 | TRBV7-2 | CASSLDSPGGETQYF | TGTGCCAGCAGCTTAGATAGTCCGGGGGGGGAGACCCAGTACTTC
TRBD1 | . | TRBJ1-2 | TRBV5-6 | CASSFDRVGVYGYTF | TGTGCCAGCAGCTTCGACAGGGTCGGAGTGTATGGCTACACCTTC
. | . | TRBJ1-1 | TRBV5-4 | CASSTPGQGRTEAFF | TGTGCCAGCAGCACCCCCGGCCAGGGAAGGACTGAAGCTTTCTTT
TRBD1 | . | TRBJ1-2 | TRBV9 | CASSVGGGQGAGSGYGYTF | TGTGCCAGCAGCGTAGGGGGGGGACAGGGGGCCGGGTCCGGCTATGGCTACACCTTC